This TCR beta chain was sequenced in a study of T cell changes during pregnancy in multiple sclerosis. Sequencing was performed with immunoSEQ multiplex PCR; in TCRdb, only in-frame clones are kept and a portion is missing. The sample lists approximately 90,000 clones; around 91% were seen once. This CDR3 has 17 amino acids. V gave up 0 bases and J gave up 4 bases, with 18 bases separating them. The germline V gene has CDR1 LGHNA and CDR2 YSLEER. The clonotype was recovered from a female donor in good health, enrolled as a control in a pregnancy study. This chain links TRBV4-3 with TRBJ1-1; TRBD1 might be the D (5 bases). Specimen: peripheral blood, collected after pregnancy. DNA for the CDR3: TGCGCCAGCAGCCAAGAACTTAACCGGGGACTGGGCACTGAAGCTTTCTTT. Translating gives CASSQELNRGLGTEAFF.